What follows describes a single T cell receptor beta chain. Its antigen is undetermined. The junction does not match germline at one end; this may be a read error. Primers included in the PCR were 60 Vbeta and 13 Jbeta primers. The data were produced by immunoSEQ multiplex PCR, yet TCRdb's version contains in-frame clones alone and is incomplete. The profile shows approximately 67,000 clones, 80% to 90% of them singletons. The data are from a study of cytomegalovirus exposure and HLA in healthy donors. General study findings and limits: Upon later analysis, HLA-associated TCR beta chains proved more clonally expanded than other, equally common chains. In an earlier analysis, about 87% or about 30%: the productive usage of most TCR beta V segments.

Material for sequencing was PBMCs. This sequence originates from a woman aged 30 to 39 in good health and CMV-seropositive.

The CDR3 loop reads CAAGISGSWNTGELLF. The CDR3 DNA reads as TGTGCCGCCGGGATTAGCGGGAGTTGGAACACCGGGGAGCTGCTTTTT. V gene TRBV27 combines with J gene TRBJ2-2, with 9 nucleotides matching TRBD2. The CDR3 runs 16 residues. In germline, CDR1 is MNHEY, CDR2 SMNVEV (reference sequence).